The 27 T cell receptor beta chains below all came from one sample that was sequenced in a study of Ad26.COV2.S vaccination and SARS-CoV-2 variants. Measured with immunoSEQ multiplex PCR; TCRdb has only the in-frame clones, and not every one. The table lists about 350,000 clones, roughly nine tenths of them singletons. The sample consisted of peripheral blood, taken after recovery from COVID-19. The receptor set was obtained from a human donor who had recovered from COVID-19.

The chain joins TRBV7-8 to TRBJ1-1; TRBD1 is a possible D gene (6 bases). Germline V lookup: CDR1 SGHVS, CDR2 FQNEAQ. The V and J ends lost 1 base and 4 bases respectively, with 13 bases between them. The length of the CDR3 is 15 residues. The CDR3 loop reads CASSLGLQGGTEAFF. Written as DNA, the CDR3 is TGTGCCAGCAGCTTAGGTCTACAGGGTGGCACTGAAGCTTTCTTT.

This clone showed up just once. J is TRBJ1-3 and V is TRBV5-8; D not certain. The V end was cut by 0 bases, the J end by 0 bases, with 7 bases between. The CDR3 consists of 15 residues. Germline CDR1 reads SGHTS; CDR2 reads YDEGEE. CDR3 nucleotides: TGTGCCAGCAGCTTGGACAGTTACTCTGGAAACACCATATATTTT. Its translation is CASSLDSYSGNTIYF.

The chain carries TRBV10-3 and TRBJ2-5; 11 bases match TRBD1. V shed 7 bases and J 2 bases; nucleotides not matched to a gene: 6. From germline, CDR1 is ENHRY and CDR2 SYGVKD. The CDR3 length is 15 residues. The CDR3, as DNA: TGTGCCATCAACGGACAGGGGGCATATCAAGAGACCCAGTACTTC. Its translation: CAINGQGAYQETQYF.

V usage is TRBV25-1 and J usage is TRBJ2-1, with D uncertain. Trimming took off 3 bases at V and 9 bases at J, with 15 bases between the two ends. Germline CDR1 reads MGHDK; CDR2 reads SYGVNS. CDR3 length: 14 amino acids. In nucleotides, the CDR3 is TGTGCCAGCAGTGAGGTTGCACAGATGGGTGAGCAGTTCTTC. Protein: CASSEVAQMGEQFF.

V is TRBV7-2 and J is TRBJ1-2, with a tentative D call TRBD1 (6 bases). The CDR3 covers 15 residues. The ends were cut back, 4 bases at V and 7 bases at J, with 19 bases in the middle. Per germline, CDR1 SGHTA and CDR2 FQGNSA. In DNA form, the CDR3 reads TGTGCCAGCAGCTCTACAGGGCGGGTAAACCGTGGCTACACCTTC. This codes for CASSSTGRVNRGYTF.

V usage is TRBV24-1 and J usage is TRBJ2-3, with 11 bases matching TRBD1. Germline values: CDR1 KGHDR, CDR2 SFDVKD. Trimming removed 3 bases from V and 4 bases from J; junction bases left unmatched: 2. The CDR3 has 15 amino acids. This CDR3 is CATSDPGQGADTQYF. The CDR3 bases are TGTGCCACCAGTGATCCGGGACAGGGGGCAGATACGCAGTATTTT.

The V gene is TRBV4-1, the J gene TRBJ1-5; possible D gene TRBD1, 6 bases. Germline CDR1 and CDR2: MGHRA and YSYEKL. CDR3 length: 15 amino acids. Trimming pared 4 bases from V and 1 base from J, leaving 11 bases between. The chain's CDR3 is CASSPGGGSNQPQHF. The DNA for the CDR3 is TGCGCCAGCAGCCCCGGGGGGGGCAGCAATCAGCCCCAGCATTTT.

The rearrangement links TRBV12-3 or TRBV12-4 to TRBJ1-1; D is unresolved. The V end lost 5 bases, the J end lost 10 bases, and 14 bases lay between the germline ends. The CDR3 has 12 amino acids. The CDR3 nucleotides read TGTGCCAGCAGTGCTTTAGGGTACGGAGCTTTCTTT. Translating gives CASSALGYGAFF.

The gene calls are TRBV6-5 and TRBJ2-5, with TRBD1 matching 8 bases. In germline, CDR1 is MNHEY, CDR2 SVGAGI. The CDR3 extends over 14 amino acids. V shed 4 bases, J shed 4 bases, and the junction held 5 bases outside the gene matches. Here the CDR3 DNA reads TGTGCCAGCAGTTTTCAGGGGGCCGGAGAGACCCAGTACTTC. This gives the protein CASSFQGAGETQYF.

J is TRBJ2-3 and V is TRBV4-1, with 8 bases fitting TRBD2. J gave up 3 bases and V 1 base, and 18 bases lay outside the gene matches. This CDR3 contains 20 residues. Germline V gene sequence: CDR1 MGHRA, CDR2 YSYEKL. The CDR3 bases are TGCGCCAGCAGCCAAGTTGGGGGCAACCCGGGACTAGTGGTAACAGATACGCAGTATTTT. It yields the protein CASSQVGGNPGLVVTDTQYF.

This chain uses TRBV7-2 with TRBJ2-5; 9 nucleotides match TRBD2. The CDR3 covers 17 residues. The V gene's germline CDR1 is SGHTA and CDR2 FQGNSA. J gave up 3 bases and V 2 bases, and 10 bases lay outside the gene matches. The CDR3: CASSLNGLAGRKETQYF. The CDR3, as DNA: TGTGCCAGCAGCTTAAATGGTCTAGCGGGGAGAAAAGAGACCCAGTACTTC.

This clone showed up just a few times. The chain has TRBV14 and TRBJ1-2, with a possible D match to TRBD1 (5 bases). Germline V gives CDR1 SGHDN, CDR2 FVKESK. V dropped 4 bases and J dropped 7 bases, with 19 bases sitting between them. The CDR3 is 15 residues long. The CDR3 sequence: CASSRNRAPGSGYTF. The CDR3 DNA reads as TGTGCCAGCAGCCGGAACCGGGCCCCAGGGTCTGGCTACACCTTC.

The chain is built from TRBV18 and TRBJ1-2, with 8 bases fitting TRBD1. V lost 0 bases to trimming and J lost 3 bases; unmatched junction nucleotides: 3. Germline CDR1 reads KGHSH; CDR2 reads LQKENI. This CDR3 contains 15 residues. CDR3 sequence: CASSPPQGAYYGYTF. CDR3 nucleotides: TGTGCCAGCTCACCACCCCAGGGGGCTTACTATGGCTACACCTTC.

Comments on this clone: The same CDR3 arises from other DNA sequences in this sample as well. CDR3: CASSPALNTEAFF. CDR3 nucleotides: TGTGCCAGCTCACCCGCCTTGAACACTGAAGCTTTCTTT. The V and J genes are TRBV18 and TRBJ1-1; D unresolved. The V end lost 3 bases, the J end lost 0 bases, and 5 bases lay between the germline ends. Germline V CDR1 and CDR2: KGHSH, LQKENI. The CDR3 runs 13 residues.

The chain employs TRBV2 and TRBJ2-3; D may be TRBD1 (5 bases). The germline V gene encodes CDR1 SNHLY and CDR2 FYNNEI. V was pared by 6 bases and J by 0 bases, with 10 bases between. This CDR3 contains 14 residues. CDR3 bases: TGTGCCAGCAGCCAGGGTCAGAGCACAGATACGCAGTATTTT. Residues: CASSQGQSTDTQYF. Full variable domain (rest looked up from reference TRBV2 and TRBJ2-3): EPEVTQTPSHQVTQMGQEVILRCVPISNHLYFYWYRQILGQKVEFLVSFYNNEISEKSEIFDDQFSVERPDGSNFTLKIRSTKLEDSAMYFCASSQGQSTDTQYFGPGTRLTVL.

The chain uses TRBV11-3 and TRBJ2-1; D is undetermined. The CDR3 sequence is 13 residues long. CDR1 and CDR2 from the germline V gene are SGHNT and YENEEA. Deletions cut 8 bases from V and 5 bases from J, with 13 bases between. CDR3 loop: CASGHGLDNEQFF. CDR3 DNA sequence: TGTGCCAGCGGCCACGGGCTCGACAATGAGCAGTTCTTC.

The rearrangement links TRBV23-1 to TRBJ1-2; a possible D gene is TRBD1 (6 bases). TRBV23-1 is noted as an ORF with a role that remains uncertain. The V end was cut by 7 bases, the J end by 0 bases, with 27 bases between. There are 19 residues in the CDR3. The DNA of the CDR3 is TGCGCCAGCAATCCGAAGAAACCGGACAGTTACCTAACTAACTATGGCTACACCTTC. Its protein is CASNPKKPDSYLTNYGYTF.

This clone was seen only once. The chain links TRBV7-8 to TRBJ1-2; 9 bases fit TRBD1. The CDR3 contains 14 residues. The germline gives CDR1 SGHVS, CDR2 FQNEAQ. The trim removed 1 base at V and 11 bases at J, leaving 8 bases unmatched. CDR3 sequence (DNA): TGTGCCAGCAGCTTAGGTCAGGGACAGGGTCCTTACACCTTC. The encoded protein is CASSLGQGQGPYTF.

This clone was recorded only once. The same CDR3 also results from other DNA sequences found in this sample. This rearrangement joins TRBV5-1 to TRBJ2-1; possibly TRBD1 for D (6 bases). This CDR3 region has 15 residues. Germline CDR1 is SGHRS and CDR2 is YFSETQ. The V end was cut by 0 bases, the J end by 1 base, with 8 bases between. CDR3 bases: TGCGCCAGCAGCTTGGTAGGGGGATCCTACAATGAGCAGTTCTTC. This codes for CASSLVGGSYNEQFF. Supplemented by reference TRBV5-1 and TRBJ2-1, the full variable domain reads KAGVTQTPRYLIKTRGQQVTLSCSPISGHRSVSWYQQTPGQGLQFLFEYFSETQRNKGNFPGRFSGRQFSNSRSEMNVSTLELGDSALYLCASSLVGGSYNEQFFGPGTRLTVL.

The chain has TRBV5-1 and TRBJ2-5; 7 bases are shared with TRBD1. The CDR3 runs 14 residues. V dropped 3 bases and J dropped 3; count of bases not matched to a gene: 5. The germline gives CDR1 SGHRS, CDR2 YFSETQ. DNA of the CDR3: TGCGCCAGCAGCTCCCCAGGACAGGAAGAGACCCAGTACTTC. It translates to CASSSPGQEETQYF.

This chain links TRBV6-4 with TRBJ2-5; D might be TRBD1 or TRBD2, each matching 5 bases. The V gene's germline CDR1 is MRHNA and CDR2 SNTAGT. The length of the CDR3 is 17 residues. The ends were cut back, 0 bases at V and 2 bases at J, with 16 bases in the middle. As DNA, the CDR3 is TGTGCCAGCAGTGACTCGACGAAGGGACGGGGTCAAGAGACCCAGTACTTC. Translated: CASSDSTKGRGQETQYF.

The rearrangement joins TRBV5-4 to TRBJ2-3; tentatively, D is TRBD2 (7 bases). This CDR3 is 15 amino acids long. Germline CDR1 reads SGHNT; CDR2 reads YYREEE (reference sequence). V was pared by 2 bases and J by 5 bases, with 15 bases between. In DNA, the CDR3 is TGTGCCAGCAGCTTCCCTGCGGGGGCAGGAGATACGCAGTATTTT. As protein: CASSFPAGAGDTQYF. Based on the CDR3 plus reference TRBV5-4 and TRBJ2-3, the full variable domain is ETGVTQSPTHLIKTRGQQVTLRCSSQSGHNTVSWYQQALGQGPQFIFQYYREEENGRGNFPPRFSGLQFPNYSSELNVNALELDDSALYLCASSFPAGAGDTQYFGPGTRLTVL.

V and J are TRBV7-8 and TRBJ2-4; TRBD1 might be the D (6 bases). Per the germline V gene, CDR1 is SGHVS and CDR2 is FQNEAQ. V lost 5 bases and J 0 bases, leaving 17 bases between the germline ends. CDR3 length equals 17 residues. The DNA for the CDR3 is TGTGCCAGCAGCCCGAGTGGGGACACCTTAGCCAAAAACATTCAGTACTTC. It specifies CASSPSGDTLAKNIQYF.

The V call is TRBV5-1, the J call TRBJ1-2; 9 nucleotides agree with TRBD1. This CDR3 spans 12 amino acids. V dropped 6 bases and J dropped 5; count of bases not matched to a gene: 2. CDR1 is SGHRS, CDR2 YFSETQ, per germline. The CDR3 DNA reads TGCGCCAGCACCGGACAGGGGTATGGCTACACCTTC. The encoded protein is CASTGQGYGYTF.

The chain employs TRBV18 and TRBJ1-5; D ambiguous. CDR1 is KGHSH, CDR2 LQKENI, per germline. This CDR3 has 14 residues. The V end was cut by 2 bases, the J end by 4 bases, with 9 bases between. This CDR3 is CASSPSVGNQPQHF. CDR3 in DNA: TGTGCCAGCTCACCATCAGTAGGGAATCAGCCCCAGCATTTT.

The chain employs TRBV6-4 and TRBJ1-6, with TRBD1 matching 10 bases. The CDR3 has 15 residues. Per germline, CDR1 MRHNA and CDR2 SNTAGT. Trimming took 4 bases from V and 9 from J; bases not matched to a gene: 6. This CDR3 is CASSAGQGDGSPLHF. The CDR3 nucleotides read TGTGCCAGCAGTGCCGGACAGGGGGATGGTTCACCCCTCCACTTT.

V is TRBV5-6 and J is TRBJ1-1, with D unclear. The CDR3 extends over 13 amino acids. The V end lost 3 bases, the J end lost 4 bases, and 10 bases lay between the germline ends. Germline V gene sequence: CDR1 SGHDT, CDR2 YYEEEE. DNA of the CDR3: TGTGCCAGCAGCTCGGACGGGAGCACTGAAGCTTTCTTT. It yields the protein CASSSDGSTEAFF.